The clone carrying this TCR beta chain was seen a handful of times. Within the sample, other DNA sequences also encode this same CDR3. The data stem from a study of shared clonotypes between healthy human individuals. Study at large: Per donor, three plates held CD4 naive cells, three held CD4 memory, two held CD8 naive and one held CD8 memory.

Unmatched junction bases numbered 3, after V lost 5 bases and J lost 0 bases. In germline, CDR1 is MNHEY, CDR2 SMNVEV (reference sequence). This CDR3 has 14 amino acids. CD45RO-negative cells were positively selected for CCR7, leaving out terminally differentiated effector memory CD45RA+ cells. Replicate sorted-subset PCRs were loaded with around 200 ng DNA, 31,000 or so T cell genomes. TCRdb keeps only in-frame clones here, not all; method: immunoSEQ multiplex PCR. The sample consists of approximately 1.9 million clones, about 93% of them appearing once. The genes are TRBV27 and TRBJ2-7, with 8 bases that match TRBD2. The sequencing sample was made of naive CD8+ T cells from PBMCs. This clonotype was obtained from a man aged 18 to 29 in good health. Some clones in this sample may be carry-over from other donors' samples. This CDR3 reads CASSISGSSYEQYF. CDR3 bases: TGTGCCAGCAGTATAAGCGGGAGCTCCTACGAGCAGTACTTC.